Shown below are 10 T cell receptor beta chains from a single sample sequenced in a study of Graves' ophthalmopathy and Graves' hyperthyroidism. Researchers took RNA transcripts and amplified TCR beta CDR3 regions from them. HTBI primers were employed in first-round RT-PCR, then a second-round multiplex PCR followed. TCRdb fed the multiplex PCR reads into MiXCR, producing one record per CDR3 protein. The sample carries fewer than 600,000 distinct CDR3 sequences, under 15% recorded once. Sequenced input: blood. The source of these receptors is a woman in her 30s with Graves' ophthalmopathy.

This clonotype was found a few times. Given a much more abundant clone one base away, this may be a read error. The chain links TRBV29-1 to TRBJ2-7; maybe TRBD1 (5 bases). Trimming took 5 bases from V and 5 from J, leaving 16 bases between them. Germline V gene sequence: CDR1 SQVTM, CDR2 ANQGSEA. The CDR3 spans 13 residues. CDR3 region: CSVHQRGFDEQYV. In DNA, the CDR3 is TGCAGCGTTCATCAAAGGGGTTTCGACGAGCAGTACGTC.

This clonotype was detected many times. This chain joins TRBV12-3 or TRBV12-4 and TRBJ2-5; D is tentatively TRBD1 or TRBD2 (5 bases each). V lost 4 bases, J lost 9 bases, and 12 bases lay in between. This CDR3 comprises 12 residues. The CDR3 loop reads CASSSTGTSQYF. The CDR3, as DNA: TGTGCCAGCAGTTCGACCGGGACCTCCCAGTACTTC.

The chain is built from TRBV9 and TRBJ2-5; D is uncertain. Germline CDR1 is SGDLS and CDR2 is YYNGEE. This CDR3 is built from 13 residues. The V gene lost 0 bases and the J gene lost 2 bases, with 5 bases spanning the gap. The CDR3 DNA reads as TGTGCCAGCAGCGTAGCCACTCAAGAGACCCAGTACTTC. Translating gives CASSVATQETQYF.

This clonotype was seen repeatedly, ten times or more. This chain uses TRBV20-1 with TRBJ2-5; TRBD2 might be the D (5 bases). Trimming cost V 1 base and J 0 bases, with 15 bases left between them. Germline values: CDR1 DFQATT, CDR2 SNEGSKA (reference sequence). The CDR3 runs to 16 residues. The CDR3 DNA follows: TGCAGTGCTAGAGGGGGAGCTAATACCGACCAAGAGACCCAGTACTTC. Protein product: CSARGGANTDQETQYF.

Many counts were recorded for this clonotype. CDR3 amino acids: CASSQNLEGGNTEAFF. CDR3 DNA: TGTGCCAGCAGTCAGAATTTAGAGGGTGGGAACACTGAAGCTTTCTTT. The chain uses TRBV4-2 and TRBJ1-1; D uncertain. With 6 bases removed from V and 1 base from J, the gap between germline ends came to 18 bases. Per germline, CDR1 LGHNA and CDR2 YNFKEQ. The CDR3 is 16 amino acids.

This clonotype was seen at least ten times. The gene calls are TRBV6-1 and TRBJ1-1, with 7 positions matching TRBD1. V was pared by 5 bases and J by 8 bases, with 8 bases of the junction left unmatched. Germline V gene sequence: CDR1 MNHNS, CDR2 SASEGT. The CDR3 runs 13 residues. DNA for the CDR3: TGTGCCAGCAGTCCGAACCCGGACAGGGAAGCTTTCTTT. Translating it yields CASSPNPDREAFF.

This clonotype was observed a few times. The chain employs TRBV28 and TRBJ2-7, with TRBD1 matching 9 bases. The trim removed 3 bases at V and 7 bases at J, leaving 10 bases unmatched. The germline V gene encodes CDR1 MDHEN and CDR2 SYDVKM. CDR3 length: 15 residues. CDR3 residues: CASSFRYRGRGEQYF. CDR3 nucleotide sequence: TGTGCCAGCAGTTTCCGATACAGGGGGCGCGGGGAGCAGTACTTC.

Ten or more counts support this clonotype. Mismatch with germline at one junction end may stem from a read error. This rearrangement joins TRBV28 to TRBJ2-4; tentatively, D is TRBD2 (6 bases). CDR3 size: 16 residues. Germline V gives CDR1 MDHEN, CDR2 SYDVKM. The CDR3 coding sequence is TGTGCCAGCAGTTTAATGGGGGAGGTAGCCAAAAACATTAAGTACTTC. Translating gives CASSLMGEVAKNIKYF.

The V and J genes are TRBV7-3 and TRBJ2-5; the D gene is possibly TRBD2 (5 bases). The CDR3 consists of 13 residues. CDR1 is SGHTA, CDR2 FQGTGA, per germline. The V end was cut by 8 bases, the J end by 4 bases, with 14 bases between. The CDR3 here is CASGRGPRETQYF. The DNA for the CDR3 is TGTGCCAGCGGGAGAGGGCCCAGAGAGACCCAGTACTTC.

This clonotype was recorded many times. The chain couples TRBV28 to TRBJ2-5; 9 bases fit TRBD2. Germline assignment: CDR1 MDHEN and CDR2 SYDVKM. V lost 2 bases to trimming and J lost 5 bases; unmatched junction nucleotides: 15. The length of the CDR3 is 18 residues. The CDR3 sequence is CASSLPRPWREGQETQYF. The CDR3 DNA reads as TGTGCCAGCAGTTTACCCCGCCCCTGGCGGGAGGGCCAGGAGACCCAGTACTTC.